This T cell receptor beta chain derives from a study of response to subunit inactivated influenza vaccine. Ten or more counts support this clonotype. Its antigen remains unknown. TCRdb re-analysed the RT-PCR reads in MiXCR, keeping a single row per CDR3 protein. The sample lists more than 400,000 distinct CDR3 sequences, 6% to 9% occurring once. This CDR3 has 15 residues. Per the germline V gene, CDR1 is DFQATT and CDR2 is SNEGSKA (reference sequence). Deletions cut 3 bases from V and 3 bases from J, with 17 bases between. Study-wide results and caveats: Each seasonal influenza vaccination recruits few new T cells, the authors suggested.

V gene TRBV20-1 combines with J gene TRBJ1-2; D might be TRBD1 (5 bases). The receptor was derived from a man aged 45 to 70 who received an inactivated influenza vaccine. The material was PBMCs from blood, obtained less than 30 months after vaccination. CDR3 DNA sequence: TGCAGTGCTAGGCCCGGGACTGGCTCGGACTATGGCTACACCTTC. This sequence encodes CSARPGTGSDYGYTF.